This T cell receptor (beta chain) was retrieved from a study of shared T cell receptors in the human thymus. Method: immunoSEQ multiplex PCR; TCRdb's copy keeps in-frame clones and lacks some. The table includes hundreds of thousands of clones, roughly 88% detected once. The germline CDR1 and CDR2 sequences are SGHTA and FQGNSA. The V and J ends lost 0 bases and 0 bases respectively, with 14 bases between them. The CDR3 has 18 residues. This sample was shared with a second study, whose subject was human thymus T cells.

The receptor was isolated from a boy younger than two with a congenital heart defect. This chain uses TRBV7-2 with TRBJ1-4; perhaps TRBD1 as D (5 bases). The sequencing input was thymocytes. CDR3 DNA sequence: TGTGCCAGCAGCTTAGCAGGGGTGAATTTTGCAACTAATGAAAAACTGTTTTTT. Its translation: CASSLAGVNFATNEKLFF.